This T cell receptor beta chain was recorded in a study of identical twins. The germline gives CDR1 SGHDT, CDR2 YYEEEE. J lost 6 bases, V lost 1 base, and 9 bases had no gene match. The CDR3 runs to 15 residues. A template switching step contributed a universal primer site, while unique molecular identifiers were present in the cDNA. TCRdb used MiXCR to reprocess the 5' RACE reads, holding one entry per CDR3 protein. This table has about 890,000 distinct CDR3 sequences, about 12% appearing once. This clonotype was observed a few times. The antigen is not known. Overall study findings and caveats: The same donors were not followed; conclusions instead depended on cross-sectional statistical analysis. Analyses of zero insertions could be partly confounded by invariant MAIT and iNKT cells.

These data were also reused for a study on yellow fever vaccine responses in identical twins. From that report: As reported, the vaccine T cell response of twins seemed partly convergent and partly personalized.

Sequences were obtained from PBMCs. This sequence originates from a woman younger than 35 in good health. The chain links TRBV5-6 to TRBJ2-5; TRBD2 matches 7 bases. The CDR3 loop reads CASSLMEGRVQTQYF. The CDR3 DNA is TGTGCCAGCAGCTTGATGGAAGGGAGGGTTCAGACCCAGTACTTC.